These T cell receptor beta chains were read from a single sample in a study of T-cell memory formation after mild COVID-19. TCRdb called the 5' RACE reads again in MiXCR, with one record for every CDR3 protein. In the table there are roughly 580,000 distinct CDR3 sequences, roughly 18% of which are singletons. Sequences were obtained from PBMCs or a T cell subset sorted from them (not recorded which). Receptor source: an adult woman who had mild COVID-19 (a few samples of this study predate the infection). Cell type and time point are not known. CDR3s include the opening cysteine and the closing phenylalanine or tryptophan. D genes are given only for firm matches. Clone size is shown for a subset of rows, as once, few, many or a class of expanded clone.

clone_size j_call v_call d_call cdr3_aa cdr3_nt
. TRBJ1-3 TRBV7-8 . CASSDLGNTIYF TGTGCCAGCAGCGACCTCGGAAACACCATATATTTT
few TRBJ2-5 TRBV12-2 . CASRLPPVVVGGTQYF TGTGCAAGTCGCTTACCCCCCGTTGTGGTTGGAGGGACCCAGTACTTC
. TRBJ2-7 TRBV21-1 . CASSAGTGLYEQYF TGTGCCAGCAGCGCCGGGACAGGGCTCTACGAGCAGTACTTC
. TRBJ2-3 TRBV6-2/TRBV6-3 . CASSTGGDTQYF TGTGCCAGCAGTACGGGTGGAGATACGCAGTATTTT
. TRBJ2-1 TRBV29-1 . CSVESRRTNNEQFF TGCAGCGTTGAATCGAGACGGACGAACAATGAGCAGTTCTTC
few TRBJ2-1 TRBV5-1 . CASRTTVQSSYNEQFF TGCGCCAGCAGAACGACCGTTCAGAGCTCCTACAATGAGCAGTTCTTC
. TRBJ2-5 TRBV12-3/TRBV12-4 TRBD2 CASTPGLAVETQYF TGTGCCAGCACCCCGGGGCTAGCGGTAGAGACCCAGTACTTC
. TRBJ2-2 TRBV12-3/TRBV12-4 . CASSNSGHKNTGELFF TGTGCCAGCAGTAACTCGGGACACAAGAACACCGGGGAGCTGTTTTTT
. TRBJ1-1 TRBV6-5 TRBD1 CASSPGQGGGLTEAFF TGTGCCAGCAGTCCCGGACAGGGGGGGGGGCTCACTGAAGCTTTCTTT
. TRBJ2-3 TRBV19 . CASSRRDGYTDTQYF TGTGCCAGTTCTCGAAGGGACGGATACACAGATACGCAGTATTTT
many TRBJ2-7 TRBV29-1 . CSVASNGREQYF TGCAGCGTAGCCAGCAATGGGAGAGAGCAGTACTTC
few TRBJ2-1 TRBV7-8 TRBD1 CASSTRDRGSYNEQFF TGTGCCAGCAGCACCCGGGACAGGGGCTCCTACAATGAGCAGTTCTTC
. TRBJ2-3 TRBV7-2 . CASSFGALVTTQYF TGTGCCAGCAGCTTCGGCGCTTTAGTTACTACGCAGTATTTT
. TRBJ1-1 TRBV6-5 . CASSYSNFQALNTEAFF TGTGCCAGCAGTTACTCGAATTTCCAGGCTCTGAACACTGAAGCTTTCTTT
many TRBJ2-3 TRBV7-9 . CASSLVESPDTQYF TGTGCCAGCAGCTTAGTAGAGTCTCCGGATACGCAGTATTTT
few TRBJ2-1 TRBV11-2 TRBD2 CASSGEREDYNEQFF TGTGCCAGCAGCGGAGAGCGGGAGGATTACAATGAGCAGTTCTTC
. TRBJ2-1 TRBV7-9 . CASSLVPAPAHNEQFF TGTGCCAGCAGCTTAGTCCCCGCGCCAGCCCACAATGAGCAGTTCTTC